A selection of T cell receptor beta chains follows, all from one sample in a study of T cell changes during pregnancy in multiple sclerosis. Sequencing was performed with immunoSEQ multiplex PCR; in TCRdb, only in-frame clones are kept and a portion is missing. Among 100,000 or so clones listed, more than 85% were seen once. The sample in question was peripheral blood, obtained in the second trimester of pregnancy. These receptors originate from a female donor with multiple sclerosis, enrolled in a pregnancy study. The CDR3 runs from the conserved cysteine through the conserved F or W. The order of the fields is J gene, D gene, V gene, clone size, CDR3 protein, CDR3 DNA. The D gene is left open where the match is weak. The size of a clone is reported for some rows only, either as once, few or many, or as a class for expanded clones.

>TRBJ1-2|TRBD1|TRBV7-2|.
CASRPNRDRNYGYTF
TGTGCCAGCAGACCCAACCGGGACAGGAACTATGGCTACACCTTC
>TRBJ1-4|.|TRBV9|few
CASSTTTGNNEKLFF
TGTGCCAGCAGCACCACAACAGGGAATAATGAAAAACTGTTTTTT
>TRBJ1-2|TRBD1|TRBV5-4|few
CASSLADRGYTGYTF
TGTGCCAGCAGCTTGGCGGACAGGGGGTACACAGGCTACACCTTC
>TRBJ1-1|.|TRBV28|.
CATLISLTGLNTEAFF
TGTGCCACCCTAATCTCGTTGACAGGCTTGAACACTGAAGCTTTCTTT
>TRBJ1-4|TRBD1|TRBV6-5|.
CASSLYRGNEKLFF
TGTGCCAGCAGCCTTTACAGGGGTAATGAAAAACTGTTTTTT
>TRBJ1-2|TRBD1|TRBV2|.
CARNRGGNYGYTF
TGTGCCAGGAACAGGGGGGGCAACTATGGCTACACCTTC
>TRBJ1-4|TRBD1|TRBV6-1|.
CASSEQGENEKLFF
TGTGCCAGCAGTGAGCAGGGGGAGAATGAAAAACTGTTTTTT
>TRBJ1-4|.|TRBV4-3|.
CASSHGRQTTNEKLFF
TGCGCCAGCAGCCATGGTCGACAAACAACTAATGAAAAACTGTTTTTT
>TRBJ1-5|TRBD1|TRBV5-1|once
CASSPGQAINQPQHF
TGCGCCAGCAGCCCGGGACAGGCGATCAATCAGCCCCAGCATTTT
>TRBJ2-5|TRBD2|TRBV7-3|.
CASSLKAGGLSKQETQYF
TGTGCCAGCAGCTTAAAAGCGGGAGGGCTGAGTAAACAAGAGACCCAGTACTTC
>TRBJ2-1|.|TRBV30|.
CAWSRGSKFF
TGTGCCTGGAGTAGGGGGAGCAAGTTCTTC
>TRBJ1-2|.|TRBV19|.
CASSLQVGGYTF
TGTGCCAGTAGCCTACAGGTGGGTGGCTACACCTTC
>TRBJ2-1|.|TRBV29-1|few
CSVDGTYLYNEQFF
TGCAGCGTTGATGGCACATATCTTTACAATGAGCAGTTCTTC
>TRBJ2-5|TRBD1|TRBV7-9|.
CASSLVSGGPTQYF
TGTGCCAGCAGCTTAGTTTCAGGGGGCCCGACCCAGTACTTC
>TRBJ2-7|TRBD1|TRBV19|once
CARRRGTGISYEQYF
TGTGCCAGACGCCGCGGGACAGGGATTTCCTACGAGCAGTACTTC
>TRBJ2-3|.|TRBV11-2|.
CASSLVVGQGRADTQYF
TGTGCCAGCAGCTTAGTCGTGGGGCAGGGTCGGGCAGATACGCAGTATTTT
>TRBJ2-7|.|TRBV11-1|.
CASSSRRPYEQYF
TGTGCCAGCAGCTCCAGGCGACCCTACGAGCAGTACTTC
>TRBJ2-2|.|TRBV6-5|.
CASSADREVSGELFF
TGTGCCAGCAGTGCCGACAGGGAGGTATCCGGGGAGCTGTTTTTT